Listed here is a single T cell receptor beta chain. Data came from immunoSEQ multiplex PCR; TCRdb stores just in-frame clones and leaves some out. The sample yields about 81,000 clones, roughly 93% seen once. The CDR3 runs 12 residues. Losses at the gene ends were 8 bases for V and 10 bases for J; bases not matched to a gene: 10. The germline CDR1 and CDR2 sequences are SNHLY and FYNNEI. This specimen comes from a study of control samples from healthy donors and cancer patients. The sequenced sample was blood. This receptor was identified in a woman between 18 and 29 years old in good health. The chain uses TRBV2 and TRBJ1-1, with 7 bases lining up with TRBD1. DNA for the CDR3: TGTGCCAGCGCATTGGCGGACAGGAGAGCTTTCTTT. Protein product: CASALADRRAFF.